This T cell receptor (beta chain) comes out of a study of identical twins. V was clipped by 0 bases and J by 5 bases, with 16 bases between them. Germline-derived CDR1 and CDR2 are DFQATT and SNEGSKA (reference sequence). CDR3 size: 16 residues. This clonotype was picked up a small number of times. TCRdb recomputed calls from the 5' RACE reads with MiXCR, one row per CDR3 protein. The profile shows some 690,000 distinct CDR3 sequences, around 21% of them singletons. The same sample was also used in a study of T cells expressing NK-cell markers. That work adds: Of the CD8+ T cell pool in roughly 6 donors, roughly 1.0-7.5% was accounted for by dominant NKG2C+ clonotypes.

Sequenced: PBMCs. V usage is TRBV20-1 and J usage is TRBJ2-2; a possible D gene is TRBD2 (6 bases). The receptor comes from a woman aged 18-29 years in good health. DNA for the CDR3: TGCAGTGCTAGAGATAGGAGACTAGGTGTAACCGGGGAGCTGTTTTTT. Protein product: CSARDRRLGVTGELFF.